The rows below give T cell receptor beta chains drawn from one sample of a study of human T cells and chemical hapten exposure. Using its own MiXCR run on the RACE reads, TCRdb lists one record per CDR3 protein. The sample carries 330,000 or so distinct CDR3 sequences, roughly 6.3% recorded once. This sample comprised whole blood, obtained in connection with sensitization to the hapten diphenylcyclopropenone (DPC). These receptors were obtained from a woman younger than 35 with alopecia areata. Some clones in this sample may be carry-over from other donors' samples. Each CDR3 is given with its conserved first and last residue. A D gene is named only where the DNA matches it firmly. Clone size is not always given. Where it is, it says once, few, many or a class for expanded clones.

clone_size | j_call | d_call | v_call | cdr3_aa | cdr3_nt
. | TRBJ2-5 | . | TRBV7-6 | CVSTPLGGQNLQETQYF | TGTGTCAGCACCCCACTGGGGGGGCAGAACCTCCAAGAGACCCAGTACTTC
many | TRBJ2-1 | . | TRBV5-1 | CASSSKGSYNEQFF | TGCGCCAGCAGCTCGAAGGGGTCCTACAATGAGCAGTTCTTC
many | TRBJ1-1 | . | TRBV6-2/TRBV6-3 | CASSRMDLNTEAFF | TGTGCCAGCAGTCGAATGGATCTGAACACTGAAGCTTTCTTT
few | TRBJ2-6 | TRBD1 | TRBV2 | CASSYPTGSGANVLTF | TGTGCCAGCAGTTATCCGACAGGGTCGGGGGCCAACGTCCTGACTTTC
. | TRBJ1-1 | . | TRBV5-1 | CASSLDSARLGTEAFF | TGCGCCAGCAGCTTGGATTCGGCCCGCCTCGGCACTGAAGCTTTCTTT
. | TRBJ2-7 | TRBD1 | TRBV27 | CASSGTDHYEQYF | TGTGCCAGCAGCGGGACAGACCACTACGAGCAGTACTTC
many | TRBJ2-3 | TRBD2 | TRBV6-1 | CASSEAREGVRADTQYF | TGTGCCAGCAGTGAAGCGCGGGAGGGAGTACGGGCAGATACGCAGTATTTT
. | TRBJ1-1 | TRBD1 | TRBV6-6 | CASSYSIRTGTRTGAFF | TGTGCCAGCAGTTACTCGATTCGGACAGGGACTAGGACGGGAGCTTTCTTT
many | TRBJ1-4 | . | TRBV7-8 | CASSLDDTTNEKLFF | TGTGCCAGCAGCTTGGACGACACAACTAATGAAAAACTGTTTTTT
. | TRBJ1-2 | TRBD1 | TRBV6-2/TRBV6-3 | CASSRDSSANYGYTF | TGTGCCAGCAGCCGGGACAGCTCAGCTAACTATGGCTACACCTTC
few | TRBJ1-6 | . | TRBV20-1 | CSAPRTDPSYNSPLHF | TGCAGTGCTCCACGGACAGACCCCTCCTATAATTCACCCCTCCACTTT
many | TRBJ1-6 | . | TRBV4-3 | CASSLSGERSPLHF | TGCGCCAGCAGCCTATCAGGGGAGCGATCACCCCTCCACTTT
few | TRBJ1-6 | . | TRBV11-2 | CASSLEKGPPSSPLHF | TGTGCCAGCAGCTTAGAAAAGGGGCCCCCTAGTTCACCCCTCCACTTT
many | TRBJ1-6 | . | TRBV4-2 | CASSQVGFSYNSPLHF | TGTGCCAGCAGCCAAGTGGGGTTTTCCTATAATTCACCCCTCCACTTT
. | TRBJ2-4 | . | TRBV10-3 | CAISESVGQRRAKNIQYF | TGTGCCATCAGTGAGTCGGTAGGGCAGCGTCGGGCCAAAAACATTCAGTACTTC
many | TRBJ2-3 | . | TRBV7-7 | CASSWDSTDTQYF | TGTGCCAGCAGTTGGGACAGCACAGATACGCAGTATTTT
many | TRBJ1-5 | . | TRBV29-1 | CSVDGGRGDQPQHF | TGCAGCGTTGATGGGGGGCGAGGTGATCAGCCCCAGCATTTT
many | TRBJ1-1 | . | TRBV7-3 | CASSLLPSNTEAFF | TGTGCCAGCAGCTTGCTACCCTCCAACACTGAAGCTTTCTTT
. | TRBJ2-1 | TRBD2 | TRBV6-5 | CASSYSGSGVYNEQFF | TGTGCCAGCAGTTACTCGGGTAGCGGGGTTTACAATGAGCAGTTCTTC
many | TRBJ1-2 | . | TRBV29-1 | CSVLDRPMSGYTF | TGCAGCGTTCTGGACAGACCTATGAGCGGCTACACCTTC
few | TRBJ2-1 | TRBD2 | TRBV6-5 | CASSYKGGGRGVDNEQFF | TGTGCCAGCAGTTACAAAGGGGGCGGGAGGGGAGTTGACAATGAGCAGTTCTTC
few | TRBJ1-2 | TRBD1 | TRBV2 | CASSNQGDYGYTF | TGTGCCAGCAGTAACCAGGGGGACTATGGCTACACCTTC
many | TRBJ1-1 | . | TRBV7-3 | CASSLTGVDTEAFF | TGTGCCAGCAGCTTAACAGGGGTGGACACTGAAGCTTTCTTT
many | TRBJ2-3 | . | TRBV7-4 | CASSQEGAEDTQYF | TGTGCCAGCAGCCAGGAGGGGGCCGAAGATACGCAGTATTTT
many | TRBJ2-7 | TRBD1 | TRBV18 | CASSPGQIYEQYF | TGTGCCAGCTCACCGGGACAGATCTACGAGCAGTACTTC
few | TRBJ2-3 | TRBD2 | TRBV6-5 | CASSYPHSGGVGSTDTQYF | TGTGCCAGCAGTTACCCCCATAGCGGGGGGGTGGGGAGCACAGATACGCAGTATTTT
. | TRBJ2-7 | . | TRBV2 | CASRRQGGGYEQYF | TGTGCCAGCAGACGACAGGGAGGCGGCTACGAGCAGTACTTC
. | TRBJ2-1 | . | TRBV15 | CATSKLLWRGKENEQFF | TGTGCCACCAGCAAACTACTTTGGCGGGGAAAAGAGAATGAGCAGTTCTTC
few | TRBJ2-7 | . | TRBV12-3/TRBV12-4 | CASSLSPVAYSYEQYF | TGTGCCAGCAGTTTGTCTCCGGTCGCTTACTCCTACGAGCAGTACTTC
many | TRBJ2-2 | . | TRBV7-4 | CASSPGTAFGELFF | TGTGCCAGCAGCCCCGGGACGGCTTTCGGGGAGCTGTTTTTT
many | TRBJ2-3 | . | TRBV29-1 | CSVRYSSTDTQYF | TGCAGCGTAAGGTACTCTAGCACAGATACGCAGTATTTT
many | TRBJ2-1 | TRBD2 | TRBV6-5 | CASSYTRQGLPNEQFF | TGTGCCAGCAGTTACACGCGCCAGGGACTACCCAATGAGCAGTTCTTC
. | TRBJ1-1 | . | TRBV6-2/TRBV6-3 | CASTSPRGGEAFF | TGTGCCAGCACCTCCCCGAGGGGGGGGGAAGCTTTCTTT
few | TRBJ2-7 | TRBD1 | TRBV18 | CASSPPTGGEQYF | TGTGCCAGCTCACCACCAACAGGGGGCGAGCAGTACTTC
few | TRBJ2-7 | TRBD1 | TRBV27 | CASSQDRGDSGAPYEQYF | TGTGCCAGCAGCCAGGACAGGGGCGATTCTGGGGCCCCTTACGAGCAGTACTTC
many | TRBJ1-2 | . | TRBV20-1 | CSASSEGYTF | TGCAGTGCTAGCTCCGAGGGCTACACCTTC
. | TRBJ1-5 | . | TRBV4-1 | CASSQTNLGVDNQPQHF | TGCGCCAGCAGCCAAACAAATTTAGGGGTGGACAATCAGCCCCAGCATTTT